The sequence of this T cell receptor (beta chain) was determined in a study of blood T cell repertoires in COVID-19. Turning to the study itself: Sites across the United States, Italy and Spain contributed samples from acute and convalescent COVID-19. PBMCs, B-cell-depleted T cells, or T cells provided the cDNA or gDNA that made up the material.

In the study's own analysis: Estimation of nucleated cell counts was performed using reference gene primer amplification. The repertoire was sequenced with immunoSEQ multiplex PCR; TCRdb's copy has only in-frame clones and lacks some. V and J calls and clone size come straight from that table; D and trimming were deduced from the DNA. The table includes about 180,000 clones, about 86% detected once. The source material was peripheral blood. The TCR was taken from a man between 65 and 85 years old with active or convalescent COVID-19.

The CDR3 region is CASSIEKRAFYNEQFF. In nucleotides, the CDR3 is TGTGCCAGTAGTATAGAAAAGCGGGCCTTCTACAATGAGCAGTTCTTC. J is TRBJ2-1 and V is TRBV19; tentatively, D is TRBD2 (6 bases). Germline CDR1 LNHDA, CDR2 SQIVND (reference sequence). Trimming removed 0 bases from V and 3 bases from J, with 12 bases in between. The CDR3 runs 16 residues.